A few counts support the clone carrying this T cell receptor beta chain. This entry comes from a study of CD8+ T cells in alopecia areata. The treatment denotes: oral pan-JAK inhibitor, 5-10 mg twice daily. Extraction of RNA preceded its reverse transcription into cDNA, which served as the sequencing template. Only in-frame clones appear in the TCRdb table, and some are missing; sequencing was by immunoSEQ multiplex PCR. This repertoire shows some 200,000 clones, 40% to 55% found once; its top ten account for around 2.8%. The CDR3 has 17 amino acids. V dropped 3 bases and J dropped 0 bases, with 12 bases sitting between them. CDR1 and CDR2 from the germline V gene are SGHDN and FVKESK.

This sequence originates from a human donor with alopecia areata. The specimen comprised CD4+ T cells sorted from blood, sampled around week 36, from a patient treated with tofacitinib. The chain recombines TRBV14 with TRBJ2-6, with a possible D match to TRBD2 (7 bases). The CDR3 sequence: CASSQRGGLSGANVLTF. DNA for the CDR3: TGTGCCAGCAGCCAGAGGGGGGGACTCTCTGGGGCCAACGTCCTGACTTTC.